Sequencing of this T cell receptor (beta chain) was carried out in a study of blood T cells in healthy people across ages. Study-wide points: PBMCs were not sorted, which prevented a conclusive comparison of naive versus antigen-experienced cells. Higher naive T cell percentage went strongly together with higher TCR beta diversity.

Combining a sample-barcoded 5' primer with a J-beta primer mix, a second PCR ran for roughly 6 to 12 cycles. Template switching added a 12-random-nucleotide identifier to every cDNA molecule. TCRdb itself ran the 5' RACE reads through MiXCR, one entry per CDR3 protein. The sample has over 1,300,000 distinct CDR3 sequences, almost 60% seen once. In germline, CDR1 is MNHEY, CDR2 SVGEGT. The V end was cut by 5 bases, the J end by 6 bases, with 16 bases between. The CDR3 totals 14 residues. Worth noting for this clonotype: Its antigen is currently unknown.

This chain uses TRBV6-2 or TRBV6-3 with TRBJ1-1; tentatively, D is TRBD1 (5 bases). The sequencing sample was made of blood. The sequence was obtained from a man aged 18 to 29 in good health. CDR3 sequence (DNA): TGTGCCAGCAGTGTTACCGGGACTACCGCTGAAGCTTTCTTT. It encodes CASSVTGTTAEAFF.